These T cell receptor beta chains were read from a single sample in a study of lymphopenia after photon versus proton radiotherapy. Data came from immunoSEQ multiplex PCR; TCRdb stores just in-frame clones and leaves some out. The data show fewer than 45,000 clones, roughly 86% seen once. This specimen consisted of peripheral blood, obtained from a patient treated with proton-based radiotherapy. Receptor source: a woman in her seventies with pancreatic cancer. Some clones in this sample may be carry-over from other donors' samples. The CDR3 runs from the conserved cysteine through the conserved F or W. The D gene is left open where the match is weak. Some rows mark clone size as missing; the rest say once, few, many or name a class of expanded clone.

clone_size cdr3_length j_call d_call v_call cdr3_nt cdr3_aa
NA 12 TRBJ1-1 NA TRBV29-1 TGCAGCGTTGAACTAGGACCCACTGAAGCTTTCTTT CSVELGPTEAFF
NA 16 TRBJ2-2 NA TRBV18 TGTGCCAGCTCACCAGGTGTCAGAACTAACACCGGGGAGCTGTTTTTT CASSPGVRTNTGELFF
once 15 TRBJ2-5 NA TRBV19 TGTGCCAGTAGTATAGGGCCTAGGACCCAAGAGACCCAGTACTTC CASSIGPRTQETQYF
NA 15 TRBJ2-2 TRBD1 TRBV18 TGTGCCAGCTCACCAGGGACAGGGAGGACCGGGGAGCTGTTTTTT CASSPGTGRTGELFF
NA 14 TRBJ2-2 NA TRBV7-6 TGTGCCAGCATCGGCCAGGGACACACCGGGGAGCTGTTTTTT CASIGQGHTGELFF
NA 14 TRBJ2-7 NA TRBV5-1 TGCGCCAGCAAAGGAAGCGGAGGCTCCTACGAGCAGTACTTC CASKGSGGSYEQYF
NA 18 TRBJ1-4 TRBD1 TRBV7-9 TGTGCCAGCAGCTTAGCGCCGGGGACAGGCCCTTTTAATGAAAAACTGTTTTTT CASSLAPGTGPFNEKLFF
NA 10 TRBJ2-3 NA TRBV20-1 TGCAGCTTTGATCGGGGGTTCGAATATTTT CSFDRGFEYF
NA 14 TRBJ1-1 NA TRBV7-9 TGTGCCAGCAGCTTAGCTGGGGCCCACACTGAAGCTTTCTTT CASSLAGAHTEAFF
NA 15 TRBJ1-2 TRBD1 TRBV27 TGTGCCAGCAGTTTGTCTTTCACAGGGGGCTATGGCTACACCTTC CASSLSFTGGYGYTF
NA 14 TRBJ1-1 NA TRBV10-3 TGTGCCATCAGTGAGTCGGCAGGGAAGACTGAAGCTTTCTTT CAISESAGKTEAFF
NA 15 TRBJ1-1 NA TRBV2 TGTGCCAGCAGTGAAGCTCCTCAGCTGAACACTGAAGCTTTCTTT CASSEAPQLNTEAFF
NA 14 TRBJ2-1 TRBD1 TRBV30 TGTGCCTGGAGCCGGGACAGGGCGGATAATGAGCAGTTCTTC CAWSRDRADNEQFF
NA 14 TRBJ1-4 TRBD1 TRBV6-6 TGTGCCAGCAGAGTACAGGGGGCCCAGGAAAAACTGTTTTTT CASRVQGAQEKLFF
NA 12 TRBJ2-2 NA TRBV6-4 TGTGCCAGCAGTGACTCGCCCGGGGAGCTGTTTTTT CASSDSPGELFF
NA 16 TRBJ1-1 NA TRBV28 TGTGCCAGCAGTTCCGCCTTGGGGGGGTTTACCGGTGAAGCTTTCTTT CASSSALGGFTGEAFF
NA 10 TRBJ2-1 NA TRBV30 TGTGCCTGGGGCTGGGGTGAGCAGTTCTTC CAWGWGEQFF
NA 11 TRBJ2-3 NA TRBV7-2 TGTGCCAGCAGCTTACAAGATACGCAGTATTTT CASSLQDTQYF
NA 15 TRBJ1-2 NA TRBV28 TGTGCCAGCAGTTCGGTATTTGAGGGGACCGATGGCTACACCTTC CASSSVFEGTDGYTF
once 14 TRBJ2-7 TRBD2 TRBV6-5 TGTGCCAGCAGACTAGCGGGAGGGTTGAGGGAGCAGTACTTC CASRLAGGLREQYF
once 16 TRBJ2-1 TRBD2 TRBV10-3 TGTGCCATCAGTGAGCCGGGACTAGCGGGAGGGGGTGAGCAGTTCTTC CAISEPGLAGGGEQFF
NA 13 TRBJ2-7 TRBD1 TRBV6-1 TGTGCCAGCAGTTGGGACAGGGGATACGAGCAGTACTTC CASSWDRGYEQYF
NA 16 TRBJ2-5 TRBD2 TRBV7-2 TGTGCCAGCAGCTTAGGTTCTAGCGGGAACCAAGAGACCCAGTACTTC CASSLGSSGNQETQYF
NA 15 TRBJ2-1 NA TRBV7-7 TGTGCTAGCAGCTTAGGCAGGACAAAACACAATGAGCAGTTCTTC CASSLGRTKHNEQFF
NA 15 TRBJ2-1 NA TRBV13 TGTGCCAGCAGCTTGGGTGGGGCCTCTTACAATGAGCAGTTCTTC CASSLGGASYNEQFF
once 15 TRBJ2-7 TRBD2 TRBV19 TGTGCCAGTAGTAGGACTAGCGGGGGGGCCTACGAGCAGTACTTC CASSRTSGGAYEQYF
NA 15 TRBJ1-3 TRBD1 TRBV9 TGTGCCAGCAGTGTTCAGGGGGCAAGCGGAAACACCATATATTTT CASSVQGASGNTIYF
NA 16 TRBJ2-1 NA TRBV14 TGTGCCAGCAGCCAAGATCTAGCGAGAGAGGGCAATGAGCAGTTCTTC CASSQDLAREGNEQFF
NA 15 TRBJ2-2 TRBD1 TRBV2 TGTGCCAGCCGTGGGGGCCCAGGGGGAACCGGGGAGCTGTTTTTT CASRGGPGGTGELFF
NA 13 TRBJ1-1 NA TRBV19 TGTGCCAGTACAGGCGTTATGAACACTGAAGCTTTCTTT CASTGVMNTEAFF
NA 12 TRBJ2-2 NA TRBV28 TGTGCCAGCACCGGTGGAGGCGGGGAGCTGTTTTTT CASTGGGGELFF
few 14 TRBJ2-1 NA TRBV2 TGTGCCAGCCAGTCGATCCGAACTTACTATGAGCAGTTCTTC CASQSIRTYYEQFF
NA 15 TRBJ2-7 TRBD1 TRBV7-9 TGTGCCAGCAGCTTGACGGGACAGGGGGTCCACGAGCAGTACTTC CASSLTGQGVHEQYF